This record concerns one T cell receptor beta chain sequence. This CDR3 is 15 amino acids long. The germline gives CDR1 SGDLS, CDR2 YYNGEE. The ends were cut back, 0 bases at V and 3 bases at J, with 12 bases in the middle. These data belong to a study of control samples from healthy donors and cancer patients. The method was immunoSEQ multiplex PCR; TCRdb's version includes in-frame clones alone and lacks a portion of them. The table lists approximately 83,000 clones, 90% to 95% of them singletons. This clonotype was obtained from a woman aged 25 to 39 in good health. The specimen was blood. The chain is built from TRBV9 and TRBJ2-5; D possibly corresponds to TRBD2 (6 bases). CDR3 DNA: TGTGCCAGCAGCGTAGGGGGTAGCGGAGAAGAGACCCAGTACTTC. Amino acids: CASSVGGSGEETQYF.